Shown below are 17 T cell receptor beta chains from a single sample sequenced in a study of blood T cell repertoires in COVID-19. Only in-frame clones appear in the TCRdb table, and some are missing; sequencing was by immunoSEQ multiplex PCR. The repertoire holds over 300,000 clones, with around 92% as singletons. The specimen sequenced was peripheral blood. The receptor set was obtained from a man younger than 35 who had recovered from COVID-19.

The rearrangement links TRBV27 to TRBJ1-2, with a tentative D call TRBD1 (5 bases). The V end was cut by 5 bases, the J end by 2 bases, with 12 bases between. This CDR3 is 14 amino acids long. Germline V gene lookup returns CDR1 MNHEY and CDR2 SMNVEV (reference sequence). The DNA of the CDR3 is TGTGCCAGCAGTAGGGTTGGACACAACTATGGCTACACCTTC. Amino acids: CASSRVGHNYGYTF.

The CDR3 DNA reads as TGTGCCAGCAGCTTATCTTTTCAAGAGACCCAGTACTTC. Protein: CASSLSFQETQYF. The chain recombines TRBV7-8 with TRBJ2-5; no reliable D call. V was clipped by 2 bases and J by 2 bases, with 6 bases between them. In germline, CDR1 is SGHVS, CDR2 FQNEAQ. The CDR3 spans 13 residues.

The chain carries TRBV5-4 and TRBJ2-4; 7 bases agree with TRBD2. The CDR3 consists of 17 residues. Germline lookup yields CDR1 SGHNT and CDR2 YYREEE (reference sequence). V was pared by 4 bases and J by 0 bases, with 10 bases of the junction left unmatched. The CDR3 nucleotides are TGTGCCAGCAGCGATGATCGGGGGGATCTAGCCAAAAACATTCAGTACTTC. It yields the protein CASSDDRGDLAKNIQYF. Drawing the rest from reference TRBV5-4 and TRBJ2-4, the complete variable domain is ETGVTQSPTHLIKTRGQQVTLRCSSQSGHNTVSWYQQALGQGPQFIFQYYREEENGRGNFPPRFSGLQFPNYSSELNVNALELDDSALYLCASSDDRGDLAKNIQYFGAGTRLSVL.

The V call is TRBV11-3, the J call TRBJ1-1; D possibly corresponds to TRBD1 (6 bases). The V end lost 1 base, the J end lost 1 base, and 10 bases lay between the germline ends. Germline lookup yields CDR1 SGHNT and CDR2 YENEEA. The CDR3 runs 15 residues. The CDR3 loop is CASSLGGQKNTEAFF. CDR3 bases: TGTGCCAGCAGCTTAGGGGGACAAAAGAACACTGAAGCTTTCTTT.

For this clone: The same CDR3 is also encoded by other DNA sequences in this sample. The chain combines TRBV30 with TRBJ1-1, with D uncertain. V was trimmed by 0 bases and J by 0 bases, leaving 5 bases between them. The germline CDR1 and CDR2 sequences are GTSNPN and SVGIG (reference sequence). The CDR3 sequence is 13 residues long. The CDR3 spells CAWSVGVNTEAFF. The CDR3 bases are TGTGCCTGGAGTGTAGGAGTGAACACTGAAGCTTTCTTT.

The V and J genes are TRBV6-5 and TRBJ1-3; D unresolved. CDR1 and CDR2 (germline): MNHEY, SVGAGI. The CDR3 consists of 13 residues. Trimming stripped 4 bases from V and 2 bases from J, with 6 bases between. As DNA, the CDR3 is TGTGCCAGCAGTTGGGCGACTGGAAACACCATATATTTT. This codes for CASSWATGNTIYF.

J is TRBJ2-7 and V is TRBV19, with D possibly matching TRBD2 (6 bases). Trimming took 4 bases from V and 4 from J, leaving 11 bases between them. This CDR3 has 13 amino acids. CDR1 and CDR2 from the germline V gene are LNHDA and SQIVND (reference sequence). The chain's CDR3 is CASSKVGGYEQYF. CDR3 DNA sequence: TGTGCCAGTAGTAAAGTGGGAGGATACGAGCAGTACTTC.

This clone was seen just once. The chain has TRBV18 and TRBJ1-1; 11 bases are shared with TRBD1. V trimming: 3 bases; J trimming: 3 bases; junction bases outside the gene matches: 3. The CDR3 totals 15 residues. CDR1 is KGHSH, CDR2 LQKENI, per germline. CDR3 region: CASSPGTGGDTEAFF. As DNA, the CDR3 is TGTGCCAGCTCACCGGGGACAGGGGGGGACACTGAAGCTTTCTTT.

The CDR3, as DNA: TGCAGTGCTAAGCTCGCCTGGGAGCAGTACTTC. The encoded protein is CSAKLAWEQYF. The chain recombines TRBV20-1 with TRBJ2-7, with unresolved D. Germline assignment: CDR1 DFQATT and CDR2 SNEGSKA (reference sequence). This CDR3 has 11 amino acids. V lost 4 bases to trimming and J lost 7 bases, with 11 bases between them.

J is TRBJ1-5 and V is TRBV3-1 (or the pseudogene TRBV3-2), with 9 bases that match TRBD1. This CDR3 has 15 amino acids. The trim removed 5 bases at V and 7 bases at J, leaving 9 bases unmatched. Germline V gives CDR1 LGHDT, CDR2 YNNKEL (reference sequence). The CDR3 nucleotides are TGTGCCAGCAGCGAAGCTTTCGACAGGGGGCAGCCCCAGCATTTT. Its protein product is CASSEAFDRGQPQHF.

The rearrangement links TRBV20-1 to TRBJ2-1; 8 nucleotides line up with TRBD2. The CDR3 loop spans 14 amino acids. Trimming cost V 3 bases and J 8 bases; bases outside gene matches: 9. Per germline, CDR1 DFQATT and CDR2 SNEGSKA (reference sequence). CDR3 residues: CSASSSGLADEQFF. As DNA, the CDR3 is TGCAGTGCTAGTTCTAGCGGGTTAGCGGATGAGCAGTTCTTC.

V gene TRBV29-1 combines with J gene TRBJ1-2, with 7 nucleotides matching TRBD1. Germline CDR1 and CDR2: SQVTM and ANQGSEA. The CDR3 totals 15 residues. Trimming cost V 4 bases and J 1 base; bases outside gene matches: 9. The CDR3: CSVALGTDRNYGYTF. CDR3 bases: TGCAGCGTTGCCCTAGGGACAGATCGTAACTATGGCTACACCTTC.

This clone was detected a few times. This chain joins TRBV2 and TRBJ2-7; D may be TRBD2 (5 bases). Per the germline V gene, CDR1 is SNHLY and CDR2 is FYNNEI. V lost 7 bases and J lost 4, with 11 bases in between. The CDR3 is 12 amino acids. CDR3 amino acids: CASNKLGYEQYF. The CDR3 DNA sequence: TGTGCCAGCAACAAACTAGGGTACGAGCAGTACTTC.

The chain links TRBV24-1 to TRBJ2-1, with D tentatively TRBD1 (5 bases). Trimming cost V 3 bases and J 6 bases, with 11 bases left between them. CDR1 is KGHDR, CDR2 SFDVKD, per germline. CDR3 length: 14 residues. The CDR3 sequence: CATSDPSGANEQFF. As DNA, the CDR3 is TGTGCCACCAGTGATCCTTCTGGGGCCAATGAGCAGTTCTTC.

The chain couples TRBV10-1 to TRBJ2-2, with D possibly matching TRBD1 (6 bases). Germline CDR1 WNHNN, CDR2 SYGVQD (reference sequence). The CDR3 is made up of 13 amino acids. V was cut by 6 bases and J by 6 bases, with 11 bases left in between. CDR3 sequence reads: CASRGDRPGELFF. In nucleotides, the CDR3 is TGCGCCAGCAGGGGAGACAGGCCCGGGGAGCTGTTTTTT.

This clone was recorded only once. This rearrangement joins TRBV6-5 to TRBJ2-7, with 7 bases matching TRBD1. This CDR3 is 13 amino acids long. Per the germline V gene, CDR1 is MNHEY and CDR2 is SVGAGI. J lost 5 bases, V lost 2 bases, and 3 bases had no gene match. CDR3 sequence: CASSYDRDHEQYF. In DNA form, the CDR3 reads TGTGCCAGCAGTTACGACAGGGACCACGAGCAGTACTTC.

J is TRBJ2-1 and V is TRBV25-1, with TRBD1 matching over 8 bases. Trimming removed 4 bases from V and 8 bases from J; junction bases left unmatched: 7. Looked up from germline, CDR1 is MGHDK and CDR2 is SYGVNS. The length of the CDR3 is 14 residues. As DNA, the CDR3 is TGTGCCAGCAGTGGGGGCAGGGGGCAGGATGAGCAGTTCTTC. Protein sequence: CASSGGRGQDEQFF.